Presented here are 24 T cell receptor beta chains from one specimen sequenced in a study of glioma-infiltrating T cells after dendritic cell vaccination. TCRdb's copy holds only in-frame clones and misses some; the assay was immunoSEQ multiplex PCR. The sample has around 89,000 clones, 86% seen once. The source material was blood, sampled before dendritic cell vaccination. The source of these receptors is a human donor with glioblastoma.

A single count supports this clone. V usage is TRBV5-4 and J usage is TRBJ2-2, with 8 nucleotides matching TRBD2. The germline CDR1 and CDR2 sequences are SGHNT and YYREEE (reference sequence). The CDR3 totals 15 residues. Germline trimming cut 6 bases from V and 5 bases from J; bases unmatched to any gene: 9. The CDR3 coding sequence is TGTGCCAGCACCGCCGGACTAGCTTCGACCGGGGAGCTGTTTTTT. It codes for CASTAGLASTGELFF.

The chain has TRBV5-6 and TRBJ2-1; 7 positions match TRBD1. The CDR3 consists of 16 residues. CDR1 SGHDT and CDR2 YYEEEE come from the germline V gene. Trimming took 4 bases from V and 6 from J; bases not matched to a gene: 13. The CDR3 sequence: CASSLLGQSNPNEQFF. As DNA, the CDR3 is TGTGCCAGCAGCCTTCTGGGACAGAGCAATCCCAATGAGCAGTTCTTC.

CDR3 nucleotide sequence: TGTGCCAGCTGGGCGGACAGGAGAGAGACCCAGTACTTC. This codes for CASWADRRETQYF. V usage is TRBV7-2 and J usage is TRBJ2-5; 7 bases fit TRBD1. Losses at the gene ends were 8 bases for V and 4 bases for J; bases not matched to a gene: 7. There are 13 residues in the CDR3. Germline-derived CDR1 and CDR2 are SGHTA and FQGNSA. The complete variable domain, with remaining parts taken from reference TRBV7-2 and TRBJ2-5, reads GAGVSQSPSNKVTEKGKDVELRCDPISGHTALYWYRQSLGQGLEFLIYFQGNSAPDKSGLPSDRFSAERTGGSVSTLTIQRTQQEDSAVYLCASWADRRETQYFGPGTRLLVL.

This clone has just one count. The chain uses TRBV7-6 and TRBJ2-7, with 15 bases lining up with TRBD2. Unmatched junction bases numbered 3, after V lost 4 bases and J lost 5 bases. Germline V lookup: CDR1 SGHVS, CDR2 FNYEAQ. The CDR3 is 15 amino acids. This chain's CDR3 is CASSWTSGRAHEQYF. For the CDR3, the DNA is TGTGCCAGCAGCTGGACTAGCGGGAGGGCCCACGAGCAGTACTTC.

The chain has TRBV6-5 and TRBJ2-3; TRBD2 matches at 13 bases. Germline CDR1 MNHEY, CDR2 SVGAGI. The CDR3 runs to 14 residues. Losses at the gene ends were 5 bases for V and 4 bases for J; bases not matched to a gene: 0. The CDR3 sequence is CASSGLAGADTQYF. CDR3 nucleotide sequence: TGTGCCAGCAGTGGACTAGCGGGAGCAGATACGCAGTATTTT.

There are a few counts of this clone. In nucleotides, the CDR3 is TGTGCCAGCAGTTTAGTGCTGACCCCGGGGAATTCACCCCTCCACTTT. Translated, it gives CASSLVLTPGNSPLHF. V usage is TRBV27 and J usage is TRBJ1-6; D not resolved. The germline V and J ends were trimmed by 2 bases and 7 bases, with 15 bases remaining between them. Germline V gives CDR1 MNHEY, CDR2 SMNVEV (reference sequence). This CDR3 spans 16 amino acids.

The V call is TRBV27, the J call TRBJ2-7, with a weak D call TRBD2 (6 bases). The CDR3 contains 16 residues. With 3 bases removed from V and 4 bases from J, the gap between germline ends came to 19 bases. Germline assignment: CDR1 MNHEY and CDR2 SMNVEV (reference sequence). CDR3 nucleotide sequence: TGTGCCAGCAGTTTTCATCCCAAGGCGGGAATGTACGAGCAGTACTTC. It yields the protein CASSFHPKAGMYEQYF.

The chain links TRBV5-1 to TRBJ2-3, with 7 bases aligning to TRBD2. This CDR3 is 16 amino acids long. Germline loops: CDR1 SGHRS, CDR2 YFSETQ. Trimming at V came to 0 bases and at J to 3 bases, leaving 7 bases not matched to a gene. The CDR3 spells CASSLEGGSGTDTQYF. CDR3 bases: TGCGCCAGCAGCTTGGAAGGAGGTAGCGGGACAGATACGCAGTATTTT.

V gene TRBV5-6 combines with J gene TRBJ2-7, with 7 nucleotides matching TRBD2. The V and J ends lost 4 bases and 3 bases, in that order; junction bases with no gene match: 13. This CDR3 spans 16 amino acids. Germline V gene data show CDR1 as SGHDT and CDR2 as YYEEEE. CDR3 nucleotide sequence: TGTGCCAGCAGCCAGGGCCCCGGACTAGGGAACTACGAGCAGTACTTC. This translates into CASSQGPGLGNYEQYF.

The genes are TRBV15 and TRBJ2-7, with TRBD1 matching over 10 bases. Germline values: CDR1 LNHNV, CDR2 YYDKDF (reference sequence). V shed 1 base and J 2 bases; nucleotides not matched to a gene: 8. The CDR3 has 17 amino acids. CDR3 in amino acids: CATSRVVPGTGAYEQYF. CDR3 bases: TGTGCCACCAGCAGAGTAGTACCCGGGACAGGGGCCTACGAGCAGTACTTC.

The rearrangement joins TRBV13 to TRBJ2-7; 8 bases are shared with TRBD2. The CDR3 totals 15 residues. V was clipped by 5 bases and J by 6 bases; unmatched bases: 12. CDR1 and CDR2 from the germline V gene are PRHDT and FYEKMQ (reference sequence). Here the CDR3 DNA reads TGTGCCAGCAGCCCCCGGGGTAGCGGGATGGGCGAGCAGTACTTC. Protein sequence: CASSPRGSGMGEQYF.

V gene TRBV15 combines with J gene TRBJ2-2; 7 bases are shared with TRBD1. Germline-derived CDR1 and CDR2 are LNHNV and YYDKDF (reference sequence). CDR3 length equals 14 residues. V shed 6 bases and J 9 bases; nucleotides not matched to a gene: 10. The CDR3 DNA is TGTGCCACCAGTTTACAGGGGAGTCCCCGGGAGCTGTTTTTT. It encodes CATSLQGSPRELFF.

The rearrangement links TRBV5-6 to TRBJ2-7; 15 bases match TRBD2. There are 16 residues in the CDR3. Trimming took 4 bases from V and 7 from J; bases not matched to a gene: 9. From germline, CDR1 is SGHDT and CDR2 YYEEEE. The CDR3 DNA reads TGTGCCAGCAGCCCACGTGGACTAGCGGGGGGGAGAGAGCAGTACTTC. It specifies CASSPRGLAGGREQYF.

This rearrangement joins TRBV7-9 to TRBJ2-1, with a tentative D call TRBD1 (5 bases). Between the trimmed V and J ends, which lost 1 base and 3 bases, there was a span of 10 bases. Germline CDR1 and CDR2: SEHNR and FQNEAQ (reference sequence). The CDR3 spans 15 residues. Written as DNA, the CDR3 is TGTGCCAGCAGCTTAGTGACAGACCACTACAATGAGCAGTTCTTC. The encoded protein is CASSLVTDHYNEQFF.

The chain joins TRBV27 to TRBJ1-2; D is perhaps TRBD1 (6 bases). Trimming left V 3 bases short and J 5 bases short, with 19 bases between. The CDR3 runs to 16 residues. The V gene's germline CDR1 is MNHEY and CDR2 SMNVEV (reference sequence). The CDR3 sequence: CASSLAAGGAFYGYTF. CDR3 nucleotide sequence: TGTGCCAGCAGTTTGGCCGCTGGGGGGGCGTTTTATGGCTACACCTTC.

V gene TRBV25-1 combines with J gene TRBJ1-4; 8 positions match TRBD1. Trimming removed 6 bases from V and 7 bases from J; junction bases left unmatched: 4. The CDR3 is 13 amino acids. Germline V gene lookup returns CDR1 MGHDK and CDR2 SYGVNS. The CDR3 DNA follows: TGTGCCAGCAGAGGACAGGGAAGTGAAAAACTGTTTTTT. This translates into CASRGQGSEKLFF.

The genes are TRBV25-1 and TRBJ2-7; perhaps TRBD2 as D (6 bases). V lost 8 bases and J 6 bases, leaving 17 bases between the germline ends. Per germline, CDR1 MGHDK and CDR2 SYGVNS. The CDR3 runs 13 residues. CDR3 DNA: TGTGCCAGCGGGGACTGGAAACAGAGCGAGCAGTACTTC. Protein product: CASGDWKQSEQYF.

This clone was detected only once. V is TRBV5-6 and J is TRBJ1-4, with 9 positions matching TRBD1. Germline V gene lookup returns CDR1 SGHDT and CDR2 YYEEEE. Trimming took 5 bases from V and 8 from J; bases not matched to a gene: 7. The CDR3 runs to 14 residues. CDR3 sequence: CASSLGQGREKLFF. DNA for the CDR3: TGTGCCAGCAGTTTAGGACAGGGGAGGGAAAAACTGTTTTTT.

The chain employs TRBV6-1 and TRBJ2-3, with 8 bases that match TRBD2. Germline values: CDR1 MNHNS, CDR2 SASEGT. This CDR3 comprises 15 residues. Trimming cost V 10 bases and J 5 bases; bases outside gene matches: 14. The chain's CDR3 is CATTGGSGSIDTQYF. The CDR3 DNA is TGTGCCACCACCGGGGGCAGCGGGAGTATAGATACGCAGTATTTT.

The V call is TRBV7-6, the J call TRBJ1-4; 9 nucleotides match TRBD1. The CDR3 has 17 amino acids. CDR1 and CDR2 (germline): SGHVS, FNYEAQ. V lost 1 base and J lost 7; bases outside the gene matches: 10. In nucleotides, the CDR3 is TGTGCCAGCAGCTTAGGGAGAGGTGGACAGGGGCGTGAAAAACTGTTTTTT. Its translation is CASSLGRGGQGREKLFF.

The chain is built from TRBV27 and TRBJ1-2; D ambiguous. V shed 1 base and J shed 8 bases, with 11 bases lying between them. Germline V CDR1 and CDR2: MNHEY, SMNVEV (reference sequence). The CDR3 length is 13 residues. The CDR3 DNA follows: TGTGCCAGCAGTTTATATACTAAGGAGGGCTACACCTTC. Translated: CASSLYTKEGYTF.

This clone was seen more than once but under ten times. This chain links TRBV2 with TRBJ2-7, with a weak D call TRBD1 (6 bases). There are 12 residues in the CDR3. CDR1 and CDR2 from the germline V gene are SNHLY and FYNNEI. V lost 7 bases, J lost 1 base, and 8 bases lay in between. The CDR3: CASNRASYEQYF. The CDR3 coding sequence is TGTGCCAGCAACAGGGCTTCCTACGAGCAGTACTTC.

The chain has TRBV6-4 and TRBJ1-5; D possibly corresponds to TRBD1 (5 bases). CDR1 and CDR2 from the germline V gene are MRHNA and SNTAGT. The CDR3 runs to 14 residues. The CDR3 region is CGRRGPGGNQPQHF. As DNA, the CDR3 is TGTGGGAGGAGGGGCCCGGGGGGCAATCAGCCCCAGCATTTT.

The rearrangement links TRBV2 to TRBJ2-7; 9 positions match TRBD1. V trimming: 8 bases; J trimming: 3 bases; junction bases outside the gene matches: 5. The germline gives CDR1 SNHLY, CDR2 FYNNEI. The CDR3 is made up of 13 amino acids. The CDR3 reads CASGGQGLYEQYF. For the CDR3, the DNA is TGTGCCAGCGGCGGACAGGGGCTCTACGAGCAGTACTTC.